The 23 T cell receptor beta chains reported below all come from one sample, sequenced in a study of blood T cell repertoires in COVID-19. Sequencing was performed with immunoSEQ multiplex PCR; in TCRdb, only in-frame clones are kept and a portion is missing. Among about 210,000 clones listed, under 90% were seen once. Sequencing was carried out using PBMCs or T cells enriched from blood (not recorded which). Receptors originate from a woman aged 50 to 65 with acute COVID-19.

The chain couples TRBV5-1 to TRBJ2-6, with D possibly being TRBD1 (6 bases). Per germline, CDR1 SGHRS and CDR2 YFSETQ. The V end was cut by 4 bases, the J end by 0 bases, with 8 bases between. The CDR3 spans 15 residues. The DNA of the CDR3 is TGCGCCAGCAGCAGGGGGTTCTCTGGGGCCAACGTCCTGACTTTC. It is translated as CASSRGFSGANVLTF. Drawing the rest from reference TRBV5-1 and TRBJ2-6, the complete variable domain is KAGVTQTPRYLIKTRGQQVTLSCSPISGHRSVSWYQQTPGQGLQFLFEYFSETQRNKGNFPGRFSGRQFSNSRSEMNVSTLELGDSALYLCASSRGFSGANVLTFGAGSRLTVL.

In DNA form, the CDR3 reads TGTGCCAGCACCAAAAGGGGGACAGGGGGCATGGGCACCGGGGAGCTGTTTTTT. It encodes CASTKRGTGGMGTGELFF. The chain carries TRBV28 and TRBJ2-2; 12 bases line up with TRBD1. J was trimmed by 4 bases and V by 7 bases; bases with no gene match: 13. There are 18 residues in the CDR3. Germline CDR1 MDHEN, CDR2 SYDVKM.

The CDR3, as DNA: TGCGCCAGCAGCCAAGATCAACCTACCGTATACAATGAGCAGTTCTTC. It yields the protein CASSQDQPTVYNEQFF. This chain joins TRBV4-3 and TRBJ2-1, with D unclear. This CDR3 has 16 residues. Deletions cut 0 bases from V and 4 bases from J, with 13 bases between. Germline lookup yields CDR1 LGHNA and CDR2 YSLEER.

This clone has a single count. CDR3 residues: CASSYPGQTYEQYF. As DNA, the CDR3 is TGTGCCAGCAGTTACCCTGGACAGACCTACGAGCAGTACTTC. This chain links TRBV6-6 with TRBJ2-7; D might be TRBD1 (6 bases). Trimming took off 2 bases at V and 2 bases at J, with 10 bases between the two ends. The CDR3 runs 14 residues. Germline V gives CDR1 MNHNY, CDR2 SVGAGI (reference sequence).

V usage is TRBV7-2 and J usage is TRBJ1-1, with D perhaps matching TRBD1 (5 bases). The ends were cut back, 4 bases at V and 4 bases at J, with 16 bases in the middle. Germline V gives CDR1 SGHTA, CDR2 FQGNSA. CDR3 size: 15 residues. The CDR3 sequence: CASSSSGSTRTEAFF. CDR3 nucleotides: TGTGCCAGCAGCTCATCAGGGTCAACCCGCACTGAAGCTTTCTTT.

The chain couples TRBV20-1 to TRBJ2-7; D perhaps matches TRBD2 (5 bases). Trimming took 3 bases from V and 11 from J, leaving 14 bases between them. Germline CDR1 is DFQATT and CDR2 is SNEGSKA (reference sequence). This CDR3 spans 11 amino acids. The CDR3 loop reads CSARDSVAKYF. The CDR3 DNA is TGCAGTGCTAGGGACTCGGTAGCGAAGTACTTC.

V is TRBV20-1 and J is TRBJ1-3, with D unresolved. V was clipped by 3 bases and J by 0 bases, with 12 bases between them. Germline CDR1 is DFQATT and CDR2 is SNEGSKA (reference sequence). The CDR3 is 15 residues long. Written as DNA, the CDR3 is TGCAGTGCTAGTCGTGGGCCATTCTCTGGAAACACCATATATTTT. It yields the protein CSASRGPFSGNTIYF.

CDR3 DNA: TGTGCCAGCAGCGGTGGACTAGGGCATTACAATGAGCAGTTCTTC. It specifies CASSGGLGHYNEQFF. The V and J genes are TRBV5-6 and TRBJ2-1; 7 bases fit TRBD2. J was trimmed by 4 bases and V by 4 bases; bases with no gene match: 8. This CDR3 has 15 residues. The germline gives CDR1 SGHDT, CDR2 YYEEEE.

This clone appeared once. J is TRBJ2-5 and V is TRBV11-2, with 9 bases that match TRBD1. Trimming cost V 5 bases and J 5 bases; bases outside gene matches: 12. The CDR3 contains 16 residues. Germline-derived CDR1 and CDR2 are SGHAT and FQNNGV. This CDR3 reads CASSGITGQGRETQYF. The CDR3 bases are TGTGCCAGCAGCGGGATAACGGGACAGGGAAGGGAGACCCAGTACTTC.

The V gene is TRBV27, the J gene TRBJ1-6; D is unclear. Per the germline V gene, CDR1 is MNHEY and CDR2 is SMNVEV (reference sequence). The V gene lost 2 bases and the J gene lost 8 bases, with 7 bases spanning the gap. The CDR3 consists of 13 residues. Here the CDR3 reads CASSLIGHSPLHF. The CDR3 coding sequence is TGTGCCAGCAGTTTAATCGGTCATTCACCCCTCCACTTT.

The rearrangement uses TRBV11-2 and TRBJ1-1, with a weak D call TRBD1 (6 bases). Germline V gene sequence: CDR1 SGHAT, CDR2 FQNNGV. There are 13 residues in the CDR3. With 6 bases removed from V and 3 bases from J, the gap between germline ends came to 11 bases. The CDR3, as DNA: TGTGCCAGCAGTGGCGAGGGGGACACTGAAGCTTTCTTT. Protein sequence: CASSGEGDTEAFF.

The V call is TRBV5-1, the J call TRBJ2-7, with 7 bases fitting TRBD1. The J segment lost 4 bases and the V segment lost 4 bases, leaving 2 bases of the junction unmatched. Germline CDR1 reads SGHRS; CDR2 reads YFSETQ. This CDR3 has 12 amino acids. The CDR3 spells CASSVQGYEQYF. The CDR3 nucleotides read TGCGCCAGCAGCGTACAGGGGTACGAGCAGTACTTC. Complete variable domain (other parts from reference TRBV5-1 and TRBJ2-7): KAGVTQTPRYLIKTRGQQVTLSCSPISGHRSVSWYQQTPGQGLQFLFEYFSETQRNKGNFPGRFSGRQFSNSRSEMNVSTLELGDSALYLCASSVQGYEQYFGPGTRLTVT.

The V and J genes are TRBV9 and TRBJ2-1; TRBD2 aligns across 7 bases. This CDR3 is 15 amino acids long. V gave up 2 bases and J gave up 7 bases; unmatched junction bases: 9. Germline V CDR1 and CDR2: SGDLS, YYNGEE. The CDR3 region is CASSVRLAPLNEQFF. As DNA, the CDR3 is TGTGCCAGCAGCGTTCGACTAGCCCCTCTGAATGAGCAGTTCTTC.

The chain combines TRBV19 with TRBJ1-6, with D perhaps matching TRBD1 (5 bases). Per germline, CDR1 LNHDA and CDR2 SQIVND (reference sequence). Trimming removed 9 bases from V and 8 bases from J, with 23 bases in between. The length of the CDR3 is 16 residues. CDR3 loop: CASSDGQGRFHSPLHF. CDR3 nucleotide sequence: TGTGCCAGCTCAGACGGTCAGGGTCGTTTTCATTCACCCCTCCACTTT.

The V and J genes are TRBV5-4 and TRBJ1-1, with TRBD1 as a possible D gene (6 bases). The V gene's germline CDR1 is SGHNT and CDR2 YYREEE (reference sequence). The CDR3 extends over 13 amino acids. The V gene lost 3 bases and the J gene lost 6 bases, with 12 bases spanning the gap. CDR3 loop: CASSYQGLAEAFF. As DNA, the CDR3 is TGTGCCAGCAGCTATCAGGGGTTAGCTGAAGCTTTCTTT.

The rearrangement uses TRBV5-4 and TRBJ2-1; weak D call: TRBD2 (6 bases). The CDR3 is 15 residues long. Germline V gene lookup returns CDR1 SGHNT and CDR2 YYREEE (reference sequence). Trimming removed 4 bases from V and 8 bases from J, with 19 bases in between. The CDR3, as DNA: TGTGCCAGCAGCCCGAGACTAGTCGTGCTCGATGAGCAGTTCTTC. This sequence encodes CASSPRLVVLDEQFF.

The chain links TRBV14 to TRBJ1-1, with D maybe TRBD1 (6 bases). Germline V gene sequence: CDR1 SGHDN, CDR2 FVKESK. Trimming left V 5 bases short and J 1 base short, with 14 bases between. The CDR3 totals 15 residues. CDR3 sequence (DNA): TGTGCCAGCAGCGAGGCCCAGGGGTGGAACACTGAAGCTTTCTTT. This sequence encodes CASSEAQGWNTEAFF.

This chain joins TRBV29-1 and TRBJ2-4, with 8 nucleotides matching TRBD2. The CDR3 is 14 amino acids. V gave up 2 bases and J gave up 3 bases; unmatched junction bases: 3. Germline CDR1 SQVTM, CDR2 ANQGSEA. CDR3 residues: CSVERGGSKNIQYF. CDR3 DNA sequence: TGCAGCGTTGAACGGGGGGGTAGCAAAAACATTCAGTACTTC.

The genes are TRBV7-9 and TRBJ2-7; no reliable D call. V lost 5 bases, J lost 6 bases, and 11 bases lay in between. Germline lookup yields CDR1 SEHNR and CDR2 FQNEAQ (reference sequence). The CDR3 has 12 amino acids. The CDR3 region has the DNA TGTGCCAGCAGCCCTTTCTCCGGCGAGCAGTACTTC. It translates to CASSPFSGEQYF.

This chain links TRBV7-2 with TRBJ2-5; TRBD1 matches at 10 bases. Trimming took 5 bases from V and 4 from J; bases not matched to a gene: 4. The CDR3 sequence is 14 residues long. Germline V gene sequence: CDR1 SGHTA, CDR2 FQGNSA. CDR3 region: CASSRDRGSETQYF. The CDR3 nucleotides read TGTGCCAGCAGCCGGGACAGGGGTTCAGAGACCCAGTACTTC.

There are a few counts of this clone. V is TRBV4-1 and J is TRBJ2-7; the match to TRBD2 covers 7 bases. Germline CDR1 reads MGHRA; CDR2 reads YSYEKL. V shed 1 base, J shed 4 bases, and the junction held 7 bases outside the gene matches. CDR3 length equals 15 residues. The CDR3 DNA reads TGCGCCAGCAGCCAAGGGGCGGGAGTGGGGTACGAGCAGTACTTC. Its protein is CASSQGAGVGYEQYF.

This clone is a singleton in its sample. The chain employs TRBV18 and TRBJ1-1; weak D call: TRBD1 (6 bases). CDR3 size: 17 residues. Trimming cost V 8 bases and J 4 bases, with 26 bases left between them. Per the germline V gene, CDR1 is KGHSH and CDR2 is LQKENI. CDR3 loop: CASALTGGAVLGTEAFF. CDR3 DNA sequence: TGTGCCAGCGCCCTGACGGGGGGCGCCGTTCTCGGCACTGAAGCTTTCTTT.

The V call is TRBV9, the J call TRBJ2-3; D is unclear. CDR1 is SGDLS and CDR2 is YYNGEE in the germline V gene. This CDR3 has 17 residues. Trimming took off 0 bases at V and 0 bases at J, with 14 bases between the two ends. The CDR3 DNA reads TGTGCCAGCAGCGTAGACGTCACTACACCTAGCACAGATACGCAGTATTTT. Translated, it gives CASSVDVTTPSTDTQYF.